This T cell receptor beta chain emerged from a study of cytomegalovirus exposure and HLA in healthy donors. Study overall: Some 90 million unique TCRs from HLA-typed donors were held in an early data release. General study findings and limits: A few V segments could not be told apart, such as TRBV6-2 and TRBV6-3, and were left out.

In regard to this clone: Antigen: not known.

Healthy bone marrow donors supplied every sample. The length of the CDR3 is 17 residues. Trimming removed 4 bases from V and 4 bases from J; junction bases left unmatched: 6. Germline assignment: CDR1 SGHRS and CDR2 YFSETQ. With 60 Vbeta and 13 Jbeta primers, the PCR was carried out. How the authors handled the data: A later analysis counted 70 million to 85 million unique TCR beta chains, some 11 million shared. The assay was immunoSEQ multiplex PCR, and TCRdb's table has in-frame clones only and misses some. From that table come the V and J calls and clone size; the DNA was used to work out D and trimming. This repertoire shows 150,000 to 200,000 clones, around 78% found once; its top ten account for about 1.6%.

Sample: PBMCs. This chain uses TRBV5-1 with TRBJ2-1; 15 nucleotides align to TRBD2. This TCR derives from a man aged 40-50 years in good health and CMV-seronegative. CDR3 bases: TGCGCCAGCAGCGGATTGGGACTAGCGGGAGGATACAATGAGCAGTTCTTC. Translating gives CASSGLGLAGGYNEQFF.